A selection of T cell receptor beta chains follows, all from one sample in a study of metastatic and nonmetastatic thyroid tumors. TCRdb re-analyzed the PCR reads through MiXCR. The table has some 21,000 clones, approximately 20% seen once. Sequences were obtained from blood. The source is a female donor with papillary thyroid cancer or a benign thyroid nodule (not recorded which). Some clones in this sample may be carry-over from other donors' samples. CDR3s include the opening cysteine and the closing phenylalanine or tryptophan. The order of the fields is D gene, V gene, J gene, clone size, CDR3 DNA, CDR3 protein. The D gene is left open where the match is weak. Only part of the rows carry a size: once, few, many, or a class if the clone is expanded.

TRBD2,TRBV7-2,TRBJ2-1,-,TGTGCCAGCAGCCCGGGACTAGCCGACAATGAGCAGTTCTTC,CASSPGLADNEQFF
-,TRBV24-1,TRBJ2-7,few,TGTGCCACCAATTACAGCCCCTACGAGCAGTGCTTC,CATNYSPYEQCF
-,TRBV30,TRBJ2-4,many,TGTGCCTGGAGTGTTGTGGACAGTCCCATTCAGTACTTC,CAWSVVDSPIQYF
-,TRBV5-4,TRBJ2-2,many,TGTGCCAGCAGCACCCCGAACACCGGGGAGCTGTTTTTT,CASSTPNTGELFF
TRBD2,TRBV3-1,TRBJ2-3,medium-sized,TGTGCCAGCAGCCAAGGCTGGCGGGAGGGTGGCACAGATACGCAGTATTTT,CASSQGWREGGTDTQYF
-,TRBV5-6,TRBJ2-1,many,TGTGCCAGCAGCGGGCTTTCGAATGAGCAGTTCTTC,CASSGLSNEQFF
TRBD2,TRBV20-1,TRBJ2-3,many,TGCAGTGCTAGTATGGCGGGAGATCGCACAGATACGCAGTATTTT,CSASMAGDRTDTQYF
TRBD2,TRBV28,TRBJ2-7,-,TGTGCCAGCAGTTTAGCTCGAGGGGTCGGTAGCGGGACCGACTACGAGCAGTACTTC,CASSLARGVGSGTDYEQYF
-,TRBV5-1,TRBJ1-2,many,TGCGCCAGCAGCTTGGAAGGGTTGCCGTATGGCTACACCTTC,CASSLEGLPYGYTF
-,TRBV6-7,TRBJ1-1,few,TGTGCCAGCAGTTATCCACAACCCCGGACACTGAACACTGAAGCTTTCTTT,CASSYPQPRTLNTEAFF
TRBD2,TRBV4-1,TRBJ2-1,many,TGCGCCAGCAGCCAAGGGCTAGCGGGACTCGGTGAGCAGTTCTTC,CASSQGLAGLGEQFF
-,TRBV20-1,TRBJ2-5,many,TGCAGCATCCCTCGGGGAATCCAGTACTTC,CSIPRGIQYF
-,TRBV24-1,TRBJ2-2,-,TGTGCCACCAGTCATTTGTCTAGCCTGGCCCCCGGGGAGCTGTTTTTT,CATSHLSSLAPGELFF
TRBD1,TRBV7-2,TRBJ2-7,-,TGTGCCAGCAGCTTTGACCGGGACAGGGCCTACGAGCAGTACTTC,CASSFDRDRAYEQYF
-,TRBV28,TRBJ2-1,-,TGTGCCAGCAGTCGGCTCCAGCGGGCTCGGTACAATGAGCAGTTCTTC,CASSRLQRARYNEQFF
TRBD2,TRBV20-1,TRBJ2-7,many,TGCAGTGCTAGACAGCTTCTAGCGGGAGGAACCTACGAGCAGTACTTC,CSARQLLAGGTYEQYF
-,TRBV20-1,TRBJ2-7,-,TGCAGTGCTATAGAGATTTTGGGCGGCGGGAACGAGCAGTACTTC,CSAIEILGGGNEQYF
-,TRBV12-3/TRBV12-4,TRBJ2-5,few,TGTGCCAGCAGTCCAACAGGGAGGGTGGAGACCCAGTACTTC,CASSPTGRVETQYF
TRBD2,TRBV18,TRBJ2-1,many,TGTGCCAGCTCACCCGCAGGACTAGCGGGCAGACCCTACAATGAGCAGTTCTTC,CASSPAGLAGRPYNEQFF
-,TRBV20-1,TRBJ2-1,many,TGCAGTGCTTCGGGGGCTCCTGAGCAGTTCTTC,CSASGAPEQFF
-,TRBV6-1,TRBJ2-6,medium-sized,TGTGCCAGCAGTGAAGCAAGCTCTGGGGCCAACGTCCTGACTTTC,CASSEASSGANVLTF
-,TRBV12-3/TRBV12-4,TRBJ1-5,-,TGTGCCAGCAGCCTCGGTCGCAATCAGCCCCAGCATTTT,CASSLGRNQPQHF
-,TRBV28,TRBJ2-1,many,TGTGCCAGCAGTCCCTTAGGGAAGGAGCAGTTCTTC,CASSPLGKEQFF
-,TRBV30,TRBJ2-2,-,TGTGCCTGGAGTGTACTCCCTCCCGGGGAGCTGTTTTTT,CAWSVLPPGELFF
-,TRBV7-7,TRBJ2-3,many,TGTGCTAGCAGCTTACTGGGGGCAGATACGCAGTATTTT,CASSLLGADTQYF
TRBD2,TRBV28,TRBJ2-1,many,TGTGCCAGCAGTTTCCTACTAGCGGGAGATTACAATGAGCAGTTCTTC,CASSFLLAGDYNEQFF
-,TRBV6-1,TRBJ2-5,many,TGTGCCAGCAGTTTTTATGAAGGGGACGAAGAGACCCAGTACTTC,CASSFYEGDEETQYF
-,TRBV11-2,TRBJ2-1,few,TGTGCCAGCAGCCTCCAGTCTCAAGTGGGGAACAATGAGCAGTTCTTC,CASSLQSQVGNNEQFF
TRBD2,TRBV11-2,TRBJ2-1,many,TGTGCCAGCAGCTCCAGACTAGCGGGTCGCGATGAGCAGTTCTTC,CASSSRLAGRDEQFF
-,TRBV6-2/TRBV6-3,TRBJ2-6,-,TGTGCCAGCAGTTATGGTATCTCTGGGGCCAACGTCCTGACTTTC,CASSYGISGANVLTF
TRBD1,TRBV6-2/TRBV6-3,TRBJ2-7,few,TGTGCCAGCAGTTACCCGACAGGGAAGCCCTACGAGCAGTACTTC,CASSYPTGKPYEQYF
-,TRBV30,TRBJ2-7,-,TGTGCCTGGACGTTGAGGGGGTCCGGGACTAACTACGAGCAGTACTTC,CAWTLRGSGTNYEQYF
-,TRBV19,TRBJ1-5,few,TGTGCCAGTAGTCCCAACTCGGAGCAGCCCCAGCATTTT,CASSPNSEQPQHF
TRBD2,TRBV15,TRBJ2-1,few,TGTGCCACCAGCCCTTTAGCGGGAGGAGAGCAGTTCTTC,CATSPLAGGEQFF
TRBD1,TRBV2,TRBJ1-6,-,TGTGCCAGCAGTGGGGGCCCGGGACAGGGGAATTCACCCCTCAACTTT,CASSGGPGQGNSPLNF
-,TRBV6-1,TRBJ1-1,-,TGTGCCATCAGGATGAAAACAAACACTGAAGCTTTCTTT,CAIRMKTNTEAFF
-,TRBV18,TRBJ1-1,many,TGTGCCAGCTCTCCTGGGGGTGGCAGGATGAACACTGAAGCTTTCTTT,CASSPGGGRMNTEAFF
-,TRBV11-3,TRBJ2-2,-,TGTGCCAGCAGCTTAGCTGTCGGGTCTCGTTCGGGGGAGCTGTTTTTT,CASSLAVGSRSGELFF
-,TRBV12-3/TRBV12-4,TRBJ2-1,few,TGTGTCAGCACCCGGCAGGCCAACGTAAGCAATGAGCAGTTCTTC,CVSTRQANVSNEQFF
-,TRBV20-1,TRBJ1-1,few,TGCAGTGCCCAGGACGCTTTCTTT,CSAQDAFF
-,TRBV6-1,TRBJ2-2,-,TGTGCCAGTCAGCCGGGACCGGCGACCGGGGAGCTGTTTTTT,CASQPGPATGELFF
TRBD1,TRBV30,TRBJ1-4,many,TGTGCCTGGACCCATGGGACAGCAACTAATGAAAAACTGTTTTTT,CAWTHGTATNEKLFF
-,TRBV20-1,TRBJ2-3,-,TGCAGTGCTAGAGATGACAGTGTGCTAGGTACGCAGTATTTT,CSARDDSVLGTQYF
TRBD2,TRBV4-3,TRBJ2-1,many,TGCGCCAGCAGCCAAGATTGGGTCAGCGGGAGGGACGACAATGAGCAGTTCTTC,CASSQDWVSGRDDNEQFF
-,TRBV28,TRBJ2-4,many,TGTGCCAGCAGTTTTGGACAGAAATATTTGAACATTCAGTACTTC,CASSFGQKYLNIQYF
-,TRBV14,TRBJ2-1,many,TGTGCCAGCAGCCAAGGGAGTGAGCAGTTCTTC,CASSQGSEQFF
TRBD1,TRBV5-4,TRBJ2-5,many,TGTGCCAGCAGCTTCTGGACAGGGATTAAAGAGACCCAGTACTTC,CASSFWTGIKETQYF
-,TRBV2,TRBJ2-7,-,TGTGCCAGCAGCCAGAAAGCGGTTATATCCTACGAGCAGTACTTC,CASSQKAVISYEQYF
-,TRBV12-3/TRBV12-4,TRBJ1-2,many,TGTGCCAGCAGTCAATTCCAGGGGAACTATGGCTACACCTTC,CASSQFQGNYGYTF
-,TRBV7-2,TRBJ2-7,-,TGTGCCAGCAGCCGGGGGCCTAGCGGAACCTACGAGCAGTACTTC,CASSRGPSGTYEQYF
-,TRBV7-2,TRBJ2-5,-,TGTGCCAGTAGCCGAGGGGCCGTGACAGCGAGTTCCCAGTACTTC,CASSRGAVTASSQYF
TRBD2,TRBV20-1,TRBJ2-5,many,TGCAGTGCTCCCGGACTAGCGTGGACCCAGTACTTC,CSAPGLAWTQYF
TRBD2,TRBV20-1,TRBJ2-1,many,TGCAGTGCCCGGACTAGCGGAGGCAATGAGCAGTTCTTC,CSARTSGGNEQFF
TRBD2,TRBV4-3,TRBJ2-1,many,TGCGCCAGCAGCCATCCGGGACTAGCGGGAGGGCCGGACTACAATGAGCAGTTCTTC,CASSHPGLAGGPDYNEQFF
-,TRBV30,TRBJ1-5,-,TGTGCCTGGAGTGTACTGGAACAGCCCCAGCATTTT,CAWSVLEQPQHF
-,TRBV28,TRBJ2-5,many,TGTGCCAGCAGTCGACACCTTCAAGAGACCCAGTACTTC,CASSRHLQETQYF
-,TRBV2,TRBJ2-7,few,TGTGCCAGCAGTGAAAATCTTCGAGGAGGGCAGTACTTC,CASSENLRGGQYF
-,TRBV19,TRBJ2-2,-,TGTCCTGGGACCAGCGGCCCCGGGGAGCTTTTTTTT,CPGTSGPGELFF
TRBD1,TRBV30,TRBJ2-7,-,TGTGCCGGAAACAGGGGCTTCGTCGACGAGCATTACTTC,CAGNRGFVDEHYF
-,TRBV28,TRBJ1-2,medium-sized,TGTGCCAGCAGTTTAGGACAGAAAAACTATGGCTACACCTTC,CASSLGQKNYGYTF